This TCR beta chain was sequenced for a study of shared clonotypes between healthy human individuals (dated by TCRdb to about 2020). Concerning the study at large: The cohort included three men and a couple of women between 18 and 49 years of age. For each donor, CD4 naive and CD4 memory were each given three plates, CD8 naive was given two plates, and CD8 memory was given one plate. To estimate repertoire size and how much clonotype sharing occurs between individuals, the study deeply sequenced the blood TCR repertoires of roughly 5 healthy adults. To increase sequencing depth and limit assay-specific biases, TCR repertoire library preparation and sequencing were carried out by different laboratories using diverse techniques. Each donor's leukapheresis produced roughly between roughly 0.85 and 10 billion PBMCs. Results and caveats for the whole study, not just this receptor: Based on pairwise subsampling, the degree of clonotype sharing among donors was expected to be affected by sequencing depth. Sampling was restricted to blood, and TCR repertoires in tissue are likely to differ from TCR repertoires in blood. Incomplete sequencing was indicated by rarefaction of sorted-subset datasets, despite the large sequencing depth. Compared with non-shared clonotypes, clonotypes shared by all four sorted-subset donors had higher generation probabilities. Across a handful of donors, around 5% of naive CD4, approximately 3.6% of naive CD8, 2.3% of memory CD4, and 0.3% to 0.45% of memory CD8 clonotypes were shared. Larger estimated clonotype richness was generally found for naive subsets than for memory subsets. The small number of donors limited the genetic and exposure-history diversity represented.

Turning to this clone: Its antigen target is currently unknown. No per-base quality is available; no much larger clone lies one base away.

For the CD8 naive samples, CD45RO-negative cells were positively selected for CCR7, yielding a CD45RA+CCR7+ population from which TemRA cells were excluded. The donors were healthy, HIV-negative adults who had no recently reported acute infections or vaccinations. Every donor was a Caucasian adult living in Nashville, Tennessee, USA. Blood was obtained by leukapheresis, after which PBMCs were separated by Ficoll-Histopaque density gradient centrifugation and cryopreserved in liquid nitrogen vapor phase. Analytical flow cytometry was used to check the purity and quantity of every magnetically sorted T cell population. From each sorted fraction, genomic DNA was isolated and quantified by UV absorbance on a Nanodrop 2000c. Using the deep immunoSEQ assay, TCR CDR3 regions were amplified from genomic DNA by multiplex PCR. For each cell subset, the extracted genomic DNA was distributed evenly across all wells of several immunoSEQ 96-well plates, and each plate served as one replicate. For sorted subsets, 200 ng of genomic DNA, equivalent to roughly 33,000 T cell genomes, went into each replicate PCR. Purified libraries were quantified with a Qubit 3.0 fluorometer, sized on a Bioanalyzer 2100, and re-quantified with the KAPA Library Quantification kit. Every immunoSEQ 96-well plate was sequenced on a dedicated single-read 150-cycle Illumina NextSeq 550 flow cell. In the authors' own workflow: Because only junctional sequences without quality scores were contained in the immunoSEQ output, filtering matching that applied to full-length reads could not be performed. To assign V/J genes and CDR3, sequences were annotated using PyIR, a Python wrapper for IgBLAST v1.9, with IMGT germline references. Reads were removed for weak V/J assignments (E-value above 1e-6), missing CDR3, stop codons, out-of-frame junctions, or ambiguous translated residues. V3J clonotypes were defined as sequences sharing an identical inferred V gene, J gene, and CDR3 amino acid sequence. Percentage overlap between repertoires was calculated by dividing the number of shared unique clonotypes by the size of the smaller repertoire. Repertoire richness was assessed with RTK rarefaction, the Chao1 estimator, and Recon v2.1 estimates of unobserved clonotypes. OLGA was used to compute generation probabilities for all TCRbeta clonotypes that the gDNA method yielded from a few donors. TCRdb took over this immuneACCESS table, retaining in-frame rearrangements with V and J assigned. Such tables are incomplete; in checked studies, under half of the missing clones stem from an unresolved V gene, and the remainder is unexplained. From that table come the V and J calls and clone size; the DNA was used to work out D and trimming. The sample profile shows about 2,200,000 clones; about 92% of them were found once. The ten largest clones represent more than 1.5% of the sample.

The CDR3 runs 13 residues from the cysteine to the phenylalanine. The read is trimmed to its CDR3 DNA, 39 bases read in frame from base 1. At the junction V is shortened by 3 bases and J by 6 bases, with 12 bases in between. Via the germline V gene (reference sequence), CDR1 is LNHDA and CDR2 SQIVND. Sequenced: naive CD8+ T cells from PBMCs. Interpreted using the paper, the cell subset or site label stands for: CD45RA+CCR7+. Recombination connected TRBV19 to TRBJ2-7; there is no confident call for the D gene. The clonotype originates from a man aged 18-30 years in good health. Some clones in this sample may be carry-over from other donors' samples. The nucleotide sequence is TGTGCCAGTAGTATCGCCAGTTTCAGCGAGCAGTACTTC. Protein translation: CASSIASFSEQYF. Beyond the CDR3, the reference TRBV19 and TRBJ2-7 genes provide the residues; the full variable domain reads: DGGITQSPKYLFRKEGQNVTLSCEQNLNHDAMYWYRQDPGQGLRLIYYSQIVNDFQKGDIAEGYSVSREKKESFPLTVTSAQKNPTAFYLCASSIASFSEQYFGPGTRLTVT.